This entry describes one T cell receptor (beta chain). Its specificity is unknown. V lost 3 bases to trimming and J lost 3 bases, with 8 bases between them. CDR3 length: 14 residues. The V gene's germline CDR1 is SGHAT and CDR2 FQNNGV. TCRdb re-called clones via MiXCR from the PCR reads. This sample carries approximately 12,000 clones, under 35% of them seen once, and the ten largest clones take 15% to 20%. No treatment had been given to any patient before thyroid surgery. This record comes from a study of metastatic and nonmetastatic thyroid tumors. The study's findings and limits: Patients with malignant thyroid tumors reportedly had significantly higher TCR beta diversity than those with benign nodules, in blood and tumor.

The chain is built from TRBV11-2 and TRBJ2-2; no clear D. The clonotype comes from a female donor with papillary thyroid cancer or a benign thyroid nodule (not recorded which). Some clones in this sample may be carry-over from other donors' samples. Sequencing was carried out using tumor tissue. CDR3 sequence: CASSFSRYTGELFF. The CDR3 nucleotides read TGTGCCAGCAGCTTCTCCCGGTACACCGGGGAGCTGTTTTTT. Complete variable domain (other parts from reference TRBV11-2 and TRBJ2-2): EAGVAQSPRYKIIEKRQSVAFWCNPISGHATLYWYQQILGQGPKLLIQFQNNGVVDDSQLPKDRFSAERLKGVDSTLKIQPAKLEDSAVYLCASSFSRYTGELFFGEGSRLTVL.